The 4 T cell receptor beta chains below all came from one sample that was sequenced in a study of T cell responses to AZD1222 COVID-19 vaccine. The table came from immunoSEQ multiplex PCR; TCRdb's copy has only in-frame clones and leaves some out. Among tens of thousands of clones listed, approximately 85% were seen once. Sequenced here: peripheral blood, sampled 28 days after the second AZD1222 dose. The receptors shown here come from an adult who received the AZD1222 COVID-19 vaccine.

The chain has TRBV14 and TRBJ1-2, with D maybe TRBD1 (6 bases). Trimming pared 3 bases from V and 2 bases from J, leaving 16 bases between. This CDR3 has 16 amino acids. Germline CDR1 reads SGHDN; CDR2 reads FVKESK. CDR3 protein: CASSHTSRGFNYGYTF. The DNA of the CDR3 is TGTGCCAGCAGCCACACCTCCAGGGGTTTCAACTATGGCTACACCTTC. The complete variable domain, with remaining parts taken from reference TRBV14 and TRBJ1-2, reads EAGVTQFPSHSVIEKGQTVTLRCDPISGHDNLYWYRRVMGKEIKFLLHFVKESKQDESGMPNNRFLAERTGGTYSTLKVQPAELEDSGVYFCASSHTSRGFNYGYTFGSGTRLTVV.

The gene calls are TRBV6-2 or TRBV6-3 and TRBJ1-5; no reliable D call. Per germline, CDR1 MNHEY and CDR2 SVGEGT. Trimming shortened V by 2 bases and J by 0 bases, and 2 bases separated the two germline ends. The CDR3 length is 13 residues. The CDR3: CASSYHSNQPQHF. Written as DNA, the CDR3 is TGTGCCAGCAGTTACCATAGCAATCAGCCCCAGCATTTT.

The CDR3: CASSPRVAGGGFNEQFF. The CDR3 DNA sequence: TGTGCCAGCAGTCCCAGGGTTGCGGGGGGGGGTTTCAATGAGCAGTTCTTC. The gene calls are TRBV27 and TRBJ2-1; TRBD2 matches at 9 bases. The CDR3 spans 17 residues. Germline V lookup: CDR1 MNHEY, CDR2 SMNVEV (reference sequence). V was pared by 5 bases and J by 6 bases, with 14 bases of the junction left unmatched.

This rearrangement joins TRBV30 to TRBJ2-3; 11 bases match TRBD2. The germline gives CDR1 GTSNPN, CDR2 SVGIG (reference sequence). Germline trimming cut 8 bases from V and 2 bases from J; bases unmatched to any gene: 3. CDR3 length: 13 amino acids. CDR3: CAGLAGPTDTQYF. In DNA, the CDR3 is TGTGCCGGACTAGCGGGTCCCACAGATACGCAGTATTTT. The full variable domain, rest sourced from reference TRBV30 and TRBJ2-3, is SQTIHQWPATLVQPVGSPLSLECTVEGTSNPNLYWYRQAAGRGLQLLFYSVGIGQISSEVPQNLSASRPQDRQFILSSKKLLLSDSGFYLCAGLAGPTDTQYFGPGTRLTVL.